Sequencing of this T cell receptor (beta chain) was carried out in a study of cytomegalovirus exposure and HLA in healthy donors. Notes on the study in general: In vitro confirmation showed three CMV-associated chains to be CMV antigen specific.

The method was immunoSEQ multiplex PCR; TCRdb's version includes in-frame clones alone and lacks a portion of them. The data contain around 190,000 clones, around 85% of them singletons. V was trimmed by 4 bases and J by 4 bases, leaving 19 bases between them. The germline gives CDR1 MDHEN, CDR2 SYDVKM. The CDR3 length is 16 residues. Details on this clone: Its antigen is still unknown.

Source material: PBMCs. This clonotype was sampled from a man aged 18 to 35 in good health and CMV-seropositive. The rearrangement joins TRBV28 to TRBJ1-1; no definite D call. The CDR3 nucleotides are TGTGCCAGCAGTTCCCCGCAGGAACGGGGAGTCACTGAAGCTTTCTTT. This gives the protein CASSSPQERGVTEAFF.